The clone carrying this TCR beta chain was seen just once. The sample is drawn from a study of blood T cell repertoires in COVID-19. Looking at the study overall: The United States, Italy and Spain provided the acute and convalescent COVID-19 samples.

Per germline, CDR1 MNHEY and CDR2 SVGAGI. This CDR3 has 14 residues. The V gene lost 8 bases and the J gene lost 2 bases, with 14 bases spanning the gap. Sequenced by immunoSEQ multiplex PCR; TCRdb stores in-frame clones only, minus some. The table includes fewer than 350,000 clones, 86% detected once. The chain joins TRBV6-5 to TRBJ2-3; D perhaps matches TRBD2 (6 bases). The sequence was obtained from a woman in her twenties or thirties with COVID-19, enrolled during active disease. Sequencing was carried out using peripheral blood. The CDR3 sequence is CASQEGTATDTQYF. In DNA form, the CDR3 reads TGTGCCAGCCAGGAGGGGACGGCCACAGATACGCAGTATTTT.